The T cell receptor (beta chain) described here comes from a study of blood T cell repertoires in COVID-19. Study overall: Both acute and convalescent COVID-19 samples were obtained from the United States, Italy and Spain. In each case, the material was cDNA or gDNA derived from T cells, B-cell-depleted T cells, or PBMCs.

The authors' processing: It was from reference gene primer amplification that nucleated cell counts were estimated. Profiling relied on immunoSEQ multiplex PCR, and the TCRdb table lists in-frame clones only, not all of them. For V, J and clone size, that table is used; D and trimming come from the DNA. The table shows roughly 500,000 clones, with nearly 90% occurring only once. The Seattle patients, enrolled during active infection, were followed longitudinally. Germline V lookup: CDR1 SGDLS, CDR2 YYNGEE. The CDR3 covers 14 residues. V shed 3 bases, J shed 4 bases, and the junction held 4 bases outside the gene matches.

The material sequenced was peripheral blood. The sequence derives from a man between 18 and 29 years old with COVID-19, enrolled during active disease. The chain couples TRBV9 to TRBJ1-3; 7 bases agree with TRBD1. The CDR3 here is CASSDRGTGNTIYF. CDR3 bases: TGTGCCAGCAGCGACAGGGGAACGGGAAACACCATATATTTT.